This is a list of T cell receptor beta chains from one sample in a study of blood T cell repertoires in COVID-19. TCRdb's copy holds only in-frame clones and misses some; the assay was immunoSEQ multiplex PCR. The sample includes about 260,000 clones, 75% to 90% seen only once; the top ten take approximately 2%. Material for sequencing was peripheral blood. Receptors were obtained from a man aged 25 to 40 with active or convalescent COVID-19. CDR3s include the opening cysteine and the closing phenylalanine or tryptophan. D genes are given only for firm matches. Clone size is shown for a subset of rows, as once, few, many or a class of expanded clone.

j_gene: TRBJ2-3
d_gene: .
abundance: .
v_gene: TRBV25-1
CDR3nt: TGTGCCAGCAGTGTCCAGGGCACAGATACGCAGTATTTT
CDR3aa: CASSVQGTDTQYF

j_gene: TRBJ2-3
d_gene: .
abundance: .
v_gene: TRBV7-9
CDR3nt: TGTGCCAGCAGCTTGCGGGTGGAAGCAGATACGCAGTATTTT
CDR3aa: CASSLRVEADTQYF

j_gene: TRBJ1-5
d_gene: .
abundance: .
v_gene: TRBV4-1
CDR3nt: TGCGCCAGCAGCCAGGTACTGAACAGGGATCATCAGCCCCAGCATTTT
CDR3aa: CASSQVLNRDHQPQHF

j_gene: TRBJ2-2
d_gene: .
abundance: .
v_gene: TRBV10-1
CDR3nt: TGCGCCACCCAGGTTTCTCTGAACACCGGGGAGCTGTTTTTT
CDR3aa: CATQVSLNTGELFF

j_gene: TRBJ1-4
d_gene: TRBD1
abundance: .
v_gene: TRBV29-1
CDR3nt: TGCAGCGTTTTATTCCCTCCGACAGGGACTAATGAAAAACTGTTTTTT
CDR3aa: CSVLFPPTGTNEKLFF

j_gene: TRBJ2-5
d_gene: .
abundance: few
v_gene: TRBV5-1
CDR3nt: TGCGCCAGCAGCTTGGCGGCAGCGCTCTACCAAGAGACCCAGTACTTC
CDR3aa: CASSLAAALYQETQYF

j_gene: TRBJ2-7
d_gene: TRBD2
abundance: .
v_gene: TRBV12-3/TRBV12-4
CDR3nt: TGTGCCAGCAGTCTCGGGGGGAACGAGCAGTACTTC
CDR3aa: CASSLGGNEQYF

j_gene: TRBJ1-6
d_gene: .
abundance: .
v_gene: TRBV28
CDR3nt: TGTGCCAGCAGTTTATCCGGGGTTGGTTCACCCCTCCACTTT
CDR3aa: CASSLSGVGSPLHF

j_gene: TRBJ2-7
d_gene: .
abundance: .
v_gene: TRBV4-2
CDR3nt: TGTGCCAGCAGCCACTCGGGCTCCTACGAGCAGTACTTC
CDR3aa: CASSHSGSYEQYF

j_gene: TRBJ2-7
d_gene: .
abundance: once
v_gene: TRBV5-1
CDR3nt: TGCGCCAGCAGCCCCGGAGCAGGGTTTACCTACGAGCAGTACTTC
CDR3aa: CASSPGAGFTYEQYF

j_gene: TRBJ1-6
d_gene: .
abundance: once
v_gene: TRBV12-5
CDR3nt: TGTGCTAGTGGTTTGGGCCCAGGTAACAATTCACCCCTCCACTTT
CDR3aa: CASGLGPGNNSPLHF

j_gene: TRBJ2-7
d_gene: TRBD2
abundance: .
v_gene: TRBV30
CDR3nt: TGTGCCTGGAGTCCTCTAGCGGGGGGGACCTACGAGCAGTACTTC
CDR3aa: CAWSPLAGGTYEQYF

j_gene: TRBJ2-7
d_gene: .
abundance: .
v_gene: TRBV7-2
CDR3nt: TGTGCCAGCAGTTCTACTAGCTACGAGCAGTACTTC
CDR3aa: CASSSTSYEQYF

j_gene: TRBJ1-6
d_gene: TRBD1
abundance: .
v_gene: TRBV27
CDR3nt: TGTGCCAGCAGGGTGACAGGGGAGGGTTCACCCCTCCACTTT
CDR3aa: CASRVTGEGSPLHF

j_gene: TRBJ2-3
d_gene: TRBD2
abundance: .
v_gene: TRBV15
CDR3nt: TGTGCCACCAGCACGCTAGCGGGAAGCACAGATACGCAGTATTTT
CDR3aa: CATSTLAGSTDTQYF

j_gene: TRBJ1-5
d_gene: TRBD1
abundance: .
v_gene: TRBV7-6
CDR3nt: TGTGCCAGCAGCTCCGGACAGGCGTTTAATCAGCCCCAGCATTTT
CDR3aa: CASSSGQAFNQPQHF

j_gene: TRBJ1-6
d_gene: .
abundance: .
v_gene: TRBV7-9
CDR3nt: TGTGCCAGCAGCTTAGATAGTTCACCCCTCCACTTT
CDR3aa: CASSLDSSPLHF

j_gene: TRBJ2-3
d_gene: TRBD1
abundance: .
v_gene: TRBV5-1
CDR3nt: TGCGCCAGCAGCCCACAGGGGTTCACAGATACGCAGTATTTT
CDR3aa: CASSPQGFTDTQYF

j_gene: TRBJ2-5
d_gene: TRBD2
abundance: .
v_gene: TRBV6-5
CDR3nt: TGTGCCAGCAGTTACGTAGGCGGGGGAGGGAGGGAGACCCAGTACTTC
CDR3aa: CASSYVGGGGRETQYF

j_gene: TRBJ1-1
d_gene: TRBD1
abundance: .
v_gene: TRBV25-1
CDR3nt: TGTGCCAGCACCCGGACAGGGATGACGTGGGCTTTCTTT
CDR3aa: CASTRTGMTWAFF